What follows are 32 T cell receptor beta chains derived from one specimen sequenced in a study of beta chain features in type 1 diabetes. Every isolated RNA sample was fully reverse transcribed, so sequencing captured expressed TCRB transcripts. Only in-frame clones appear in the TCRdb table, and some are missing; sequencing was by immunoSEQ multiplex PCR. Seen here are around 300,000 clones, approximately 10% observed once, and the top ten hold 0.015%. The sequenced sample consisted of naive CD4+ T cells from blood. Receptors originate from a woman in her 30s in good health.

The chain couples TRBV28 to TRBJ1-3, with 8 bases identical to TRBD1. Germline CDR1 is MDHEN and CDR2 is SYDVKM. The V and J ends lost 4 bases and 2 bases, in that order; junction bases with no gene match: 4. The CDR3 has 15 amino acids. CDR3 in amino acids: CASSSGGPPGNTIYF. In DNA, the CDR3 is TGTGCCAGCAGTTCAGGGGGCCCTCCTGGAAACACCATATATTTT.

V and J are TRBV28 and TRBJ2-5, with 11 nucleotides matching TRBD1. V lost 6 bases to trimming and J lost 3 bases; unmatched junction nucleotides: 6. Germline CDR1 is MDHEN and CDR2 is SYDVKM. The CDR3 covers 15 residues. The CDR3 nucleotides read TGTGCCAGCAGCCCATGGACAGGGGGCGAAGAGACCCAGTACTTC. Encoded protein: CASSPWTGGEETQYF.

In its sample, this clone was seen a few times. This rearrangement joins TRBV10-3 to TRBJ2-7; tentatively, D is TRBD2 (5 bases). V lost 4 bases and J lost 0, with 10 bases in between. The germline CDR1 and CDR2 sequences are ENHRY and SYGVKD. The CDR3 has 14 amino acids. Written as DNA, the CDR3 is TGTGCCATCAGTGCAGGAACTAGCTCCTACGAGCAGTACTTC. This gives the protein CAISAGTSSYEQYF.

This clone came up a few times. The rearrangement joins TRBV6-5 to TRBJ2-1; 7 bases agree with TRBD2. CDR3 length equals 15 residues. Germline CDR1 and CDR2: MNHEY and SVGAGI. V lost 3 bases, J lost 13 bases, and 15 bases stayed unmatched. The CDR3 region is CASSYGAGDPQSQFF. The CDR3, as DNA: TGTGCCAGCAGTTATGGGGCGGGAGACCCTCAAAGTCAGTTCTTC.

The chain joins TRBV4-3 to TRBJ2-7; TRBD2 aligns across 7 bases. This CDR3 is 14 amino acids long. Germline V gives CDR1 LGHNA, CDR2 YSLEER. V shed 7 bases, J shed 4 bases, and the junction held 10 bases outside the gene matches. CDR3: CASNRERGPYEQYF. The CDR3 coding sequence is TGCGCCAGCAACCGTGAGCGGGGACCTTACGAGCAGTACTTC.

V is TRBV27 and J is TRBJ2-7; 15 bases are shared with TRBD2. Looked up from germline, CDR1 is MNHEY and CDR2 is SMNVEV (reference sequence). CDR3 length: 17 residues. The V and J ends lost 1 base and 5 bases, in that order; junction bases with no gene match: 6. The CDR3 here is CASSLLGLAGGNDEQYF. The CDR3 nucleotides are TGTGCCAGCAGTTTATTAGGACTAGCGGGAGGGAACGACGAGCAGTACTTC.

The rearrangement joins TRBV14 to TRBJ2-7; 8 bases agree with TRBD1. There are 14 residues in the CDR3. Germline V gene data show CDR1 as SGHDN and CDR2 as FVKESK. With 4 bases clipped from V and 6 bases from J, the junction kept 8 bases outside the gene matches. CDR3 sequence (DNA): TGTGCCAGCAGCCCTTGGACAGGGCGGGCCGAGCAGTACTTC. Amino acid sequence: CASSPWTGRAEQYF.

In this sample, this clone turned up once. This rearrangement joins TRBV9 to TRBJ2-3; perhaps TRBD2 as D (6 bases). V gave up 2 bases and J gave up 4 bases, with 14 bases separating them. Germline V CDR1 and CDR2: SGDLS, YYNGEE. CDR3 size: 15 residues. The CDR3 spells CASSVPGTSPDTQYF. Here the CDR3 DNA reads TGTGCCAGCAGCGTGCCGGGGACTTCCCCAGATACGCAGTATTTT.

This clone came up a few times. CDR3 in amino acids: CASSFHPAGNYGYTF. The CDR3 bases are TGTGCCAGCAGTTTCCACCCGGCAGGGAACTATGGCTACACCTTC. This chain connects TRBV27 to TRBJ1-2; maybe TRBD1 (5 bases). The CDR3 spans 15 residues. Germline assignment: CDR1 MNHEY and CDR2 SMNVEV (reference sequence). The germline V and J ends were trimmed by 3 bases and 2 bases, with 13 bases remaining between them.

The genes are TRBV7-8 and TRBJ1-1; 7 positions match TRBD1. Germline values: CDR1 SGHVS, CDR2 FQNEAQ. V lost 5 bases, J lost 5 bases, and 2 bases stayed unmatched. The CDR3 is made up of 12 amino acids. CDR3 nucleotides: TGTGCCAGCAGCCCAGGGGGGACTGAAGCTTTCTTT. Translating gives CASSPGGTEAFF.

This chain joins TRBV28 and TRBJ1-1, with 8 nucleotides matching TRBD1. The length of the CDR3 is 12 residues. With 2 bases clipped from V and 11 bases from J, the junction kept 4 bases outside the gene matches. Germline V gene data show CDR1 as MDHEN and CDR2 as SYDVKM. The CDR3 region is CASSLGQGRAFF. Here the CDR3 DNA reads TGTGCCAGCAGTTTAGGACAGGGCCGTGCTTTCTTT.

The V and J genes are TRBV7-9 and TRBJ1-5; D is unresolved. Germline CDR1 SEHNR, CDR2 FQNEAQ (reference sequence). This CDR3 region has 16 residues. V lost 0 bases to trimming and J lost 6 bases, with 15 bases between them. CDR3 in amino acids: CASSLASGGLSQPQHF. DNA for the CDR3: TGTGCCAGCAGCTTAGCGAGTGGAGGGCTATCTCAGCCCCAGCATTTT.

CDR3: CASSRTASGANVLTF. CDR3 in DNA: TGTGCCAGCAGCAGAACAGCTTCTGGGGCCAACGTCCTGACTTTC. V usage is TRBV7-2 and J usage is TRBJ2-6; D not resolved. Trimming shortened V by 5 bases and J by 1 base, and 9 bases separated the two germline ends. This CDR3 spans 15 amino acids. CDR1 and CDR2 (germline): SGHTA, FQGNSA. The variable domain in full, with the rest retrieved from reference TRBV7-2 and TRBJ2-6, is GAGVSQSPSNKVTEKGKDVELRCDPISGHTALYWYRQSLGQGLEFLIYFQGNSAPDKSGLPSDRFSAERTGGSVSTLTIQRTQQEDSAVYLCASSRTASGANVLTFGAGSRLTVL.

This clone showed up just a few times. The CDR3 nucleotides read TGTGCCAGCAGTTTCCCTTTATATCGCTCTGGGGCCAACGTCCTGACTTTC. This codes for CASSFPLYRSGANVLTF. V and J are TRBV28 and TRBJ2-6; D is undetermined. V was pared by 3 bases and J by 0 bases, with 12 bases between. Per the germline V gene, CDR1 is MDHEN and CDR2 is SYDVKM. CDR3 size: 17 residues.

The rearrangement uses TRBV6-4 and TRBJ1-2; TRBD1 agrees at 9 bases. After removal of 6 bases from V and 3 bases from J, the junction contained 8 bases not matched to a gene. The germline V gene has CDR1 MRHNA and CDR2 SNTAGT. There are 15 residues in the CDR3. CDR3 protein: CASRGDRAGDYGYTF. In DNA form, the CDR3 reads TGTGCCAGCAGGGGGGACAGGGCAGGGGACTATGGCTACACCTTC.

The DNA for the CDR3 is TGTGCCACCAGCAGAGCTAGCGGGGCCTACAATGAGCAGTTCTTC. Residues: CATSRASGAYNEQFF. The chain is built from TRBV15 and TRBJ2-1; 9 bases are a match to TRBD2. This CDR3 is built from 15 residues. V was pared by 1 base and J by 2 bases, with 0 bases of the junction left unmatched. The germline CDR1 and CDR2 sequences are LNHNV and YYDKDF (reference sequence).

This clone occurred a few times. The chain uses TRBV11-2 and TRBJ2-1; tentatively, D is TRBD2 (6 bases). The germline V and J ends were trimmed by 5 bases and 9 bases, with 20 bases remaining between them. From germline, CDR1 is SGHAT and CDR2 FQNNGV. CDR3 size: 15 residues. CDR3 sequence: CASSAGLPSTIEQFF. CDR3 bases: TGTGCCAGCAGCGCGGGACTTCCTAGCACCATTGAGCAGTTCTTC.

V usage is TRBV15 and J usage is TRBJ1-1; 7 bases line up with TRBD1. After removal of 2 bases from V and 1 base from J, the junction contained 1 base not matched to a gene. The CDR3 contains 14 residues. The V gene's germline CDR1 is LNHNV and CDR2 YYDKDF (reference sequence). CDR3 DNA sequence: TGTGCCACCAGCAGAAGGACAGGGAACACTGAAGCTTTCTTT. Protein product: CATSRRTGNTEAFF.

A few counts support this clone. The chain joins TRBV27 to TRBJ2-2; unclear D gene. Germline V CDR1 and CDR2: MNHEY, SMNVEV (reference sequence). The CDR3 is 18 amino acids. Trimming shortened V by 7 bases and J by 0 bases, and 21 bases separated the two germline ends. DNA of the CDR3: TGTGCCAGCATTCCCCACGTTCGCCAGAAATCGAACACCGGGGAGCTGTTTTTT. Its protein product is CASIPHVRQKSNTGELFF.

This clone was found a few times. J is TRBJ1-5 and V is TRBV19; 7 bases are shared with TRBD1. CDR3 length equals 14 residues. With V trimmed by 2 bases and J by 4 bases, 2 bases remained unmatched. The germline CDR1 and CDR2 sequences are LNHDA and SQIVND (reference sequence). CDR3 region: CASSIQGVNQPQHF. CDR3 DNA sequence: TGTGCCAGTAGTATACAGGGGGTGAATCAGCCCCAGCATTTT.

This clone has only a few counts. The CDR3 reads CASSTGLATGGQYF. In DNA form, the CDR3 reads TGTGCCAGCAGCACGGGACTAGCCACCGGGGGCCAGTACTTC. The chain joins TRBV7-2 to TRBJ2-5, with 9 bases that match TRBD2. V trimming: 5 bases; J trimming: 10 bases; junction bases outside the gene matches: 11. CDR1 is SGHTA and CDR2 is FQGNSA in the germline V gene. The CDR3 loop spans 14 amino acids.

The chain recombines TRBV5-1 with TRBJ1-5; the D is unclear. This CDR3 is built from 14 residues. With 0 bases removed from V and 6 bases from J, the gap between germline ends came to 10 bases. Germline CDR1 is SGHRS and CDR2 is YFSETQ. CDR3 DNA sequence: TGCGCCAGCAGCTTGGCTGGGAGTGGTCAGCCCCAGCATTTT. Translation: CASSLAGSGQPQHF.

The V call is TRBV27, the J call TRBJ2-1; 9 nucleotides match TRBD2. Germline CDR1 is MNHEY and CDR2 is SMNVEV (reference sequence). V shed 3 bases, J shed 4 bases, and the junction held 4 bases outside the gene matches. This CDR3 is 15 amino acids long. CDR3 amino acids: CASSLRLAEYNEQFF. The CDR3 DNA reads as TGTGCCAGCAGTTTGAGACTAGCGGAATACAATGAGCAGTTCTTC.

Here the CDR3 DNA reads TGTGCCAGCAGCTCCCCGGCAGGTTATGAAAAACTGTTTTTT. Translated, it gives CASSSPAGYEKLFF. J is TRBJ1-4 and V is TRBV7-9; D not certain. Germline values: CDR1 SEHNR, CDR2 FQNEAQ (reference sequence). The CDR3 is made up of 14 amino acids. The germline V and J ends were trimmed by 4 bases and 6 bases, with 12 bases remaining between them.

The chain is built from TRBV5-4 and TRBJ2-1; 8 bases fit TRBD1. CDR3 length equals 13 residues. The germline V gene encodes CDR1 SGHNT and CDR2 YYREEE (reference sequence). Losses at the gene ends were 5 bases for V and 6 bases for J; bases not matched to a gene: 4. CDR3 nucleotides: TGTGCCAGCAGGGGACAGGTTGCCAATGAGCAGTTCTTC. Amino acids: CASRGQVANEQFF.

There are a few counts of this clone. This sequence joins TRBV7-2 and TRBJ2-3; the match to TRBD2 covers 10 bases. J was trimmed by 1 base and V by 2 bases; bases with no gene match: 3. Germline values: CDR1 SGHTA, CDR2 FQGNSA. The CDR3 sequence is 16 residues long. CDR3 nucleotide sequence: TGTGCCAGCAGCTTAAAAGGACTAGCGGGCACAGATACGCAGTATTTT. It translates to CASSLKGLAGTDTQYF.

The rearrangement uses TRBV5-1 and TRBJ2-3; TRBD1 agrees at 8 bases. V shed 4 bases and J 0 bases; nucleotides not matched to a gene: 7. There are 16 residues in the CDR3. The germline CDR1 and CDR2 sequences are SGHRS and YFSETQ. The CDR3 spells CASSEWTGLSTDTQYF. The DNA for the CDR3 is TGCGCCAGCAGCGAGTGGACAGGGCTTAGCACAGATACGCAGTATTTT.

This clone was observed a few times. The V gene is TRBV5-1, the J gene TRBJ2-1, with a possible D match to TRBD1 (5 bases). V was cut by 0 bases and J by 0 bases, with 13 bases left in between. CDR3 length: 17 residues. The germline CDR1 and CDR2 sequences are SGHRS and YFSETQ. The CDR3 protein is CASSLAPGSSSYNEQFF. CDR3 bases: TGCGCCAGCAGCTTGGCCCCAGGGTCTAGCTCCTACAATGAGCAGTTCTTC.

This clone was detected only a few times. The V gene is TRBV5-1, the J gene TRBJ2-7, with 8 bases aligning to TRBD2. This CDR3 contains 17 residues. V dropped 0 bases and J dropped 3; count of bases not matched to a gene: 11. Germline CDR1 and CDR2: SGHRS and YFSETQ. This chain's CDR3 is CASSLVPREREIYEQYF. DNA for the CDR3: TGCGCCAGCAGCTTGGTTCCAAGGGAGCGGGAGATCTACGAGCAGTACTTC.

This clone has more than one count but fewer than ten. The V gene is TRBV21-1, the J gene TRBJ1-1; TRBD1, the table's D call, lacks a check against the DNA. TRBV21-1 is classified as a pseudogene. The CDR3 covers 12 residues. This CDR3 is CASTPGQREAFF. The CDR3 DNA reads as TGTGCCAGCACCCCTGGACAGAGAGAAGCTTTCTTT.

This clone was seen more than once but under ten times. This chain links TRBV28 with TRBJ2-1; tentatively, D is TRBD1 (5 bases). The germline V gene encodes CDR1 MDHEN and CDR2 SYDVKM. The CDR3 has 14 residues. Trimming shortened V by 5 bases and J by 4 bases, and 12 bases separated the two germline ends. CDR3 in DNA: TGTGCCAGCAGTCCGAGCCAGGGATACAATGAGCAGTTCTTC. Amino acids: CASSPSQGYNEQFF.

The chain carries TRBV7-3 and TRBJ2-1; tentative D call: TRBD2 (6 bases). The CDR3 contains 15 residues. V shed 2 bases and J shed 5 bases, with 13 bases lying between them. Per germline, CDR1 SGHTA and CDR2 FQGTGA. CDR3 residues: CASSLFSGLNNEQFF. DNA for the CDR3: TGTGCCAGCAGCTTATTTAGCGGCCTAAACAATGAGCAGTTCTTC.